The clone carrying this T cell receptor (beta chain) appeared a few times. The record originates from a study of T-cell reconstitution after alpha-beta-depleted transplantation in children. TCRbeta library preparation incorporated unique molecular identifiers. TCRdb independently ran MiXCR on the PCR reads; one entry per CDR3 protein. The repertoire includes 190,000 or so distinct CDR3 sequences, about 6.4% of them detected once, and around 3% sits in the top ten. V was clipped by 6 bases and J by 3 bases, with 15 bases between them. The CDR3 consists of 14 residues. Germline V lookup: CDR1 MNHNS, CDR2 SASEGT.

This chain links TRBV6-1 with TRBJ2-7; no clear D gene. This receptor was taken from a human donor who donated a stem cell graft to a child with Wiskott-Aldrich syndrome. The input for sequencing was PBMCs from the stem cell graft donor, taken from the stem cell graft. The CDR3: CASSHPIVGYEQYF. CDR3 in DNA: TGTGCCAGCAGCCACCCCATCGTCGGCTACGAGCAGTACTTC.